The rows below give T cell receptor beta chains drawn from one sample of a study of radiotherapy plus CTLA-4 blockade in lung cancer. TCRdb keeps only in-frame clones here, not all; method: immunoSEQ multiplex PCR. In the table there are roughly 59,000 clones, under 75% of which are singletons. The specimen comprised peripheral blood, sampled from a patient treated with radiotherapy plus ipilimumab. These receptors were obtained from a human donor with non-small cell lung cancer whose response to radiotherapy plus ipilimumab could not be evaluated. CDR3s include the opening cysteine and the closing phenylalanine or tryptophan. The D gene is left open where the match is weak.

j_gene | d_gene | v_gene | CDR3aa
TRBJ2-1 | . | TRBV7-9 | CASSANVNEQFF
TRBJ2-3 | . | TRBV7-9 | CASSLDRGTDTQYF
TRBJ1-1 | . | TRBV4-1 | CASSFKGDTEAFF
TRBJ2-3 | . | TRBV19 | CASSIQAGAPDTQYF
TRBJ2-2 | TRBD1 | TRBV2 | CASPRGLGGELFF
TRBJ2-5 | . | TRBV5-1 | CASSSGTGETQYF
TRBJ2-2 | . | TRBV7-3 | CASSLEGVQVTGELFF
TRBJ1-6 | TRBD1 | TRBV27 | CASSPTGDRLNSPLHF
TRBJ2-7 | TRBD1 | TRBV11-1 | CASREWGTGSYEQYF
TRBJ1-4 | . | TRBV7-9 | CASSYGGEKLFF
TRBJ2-2 | TRBD2 | TRBV4-3 | CASSQFPGLATGELFF
TRBJ2-7 | TRBD2 | TRBV7-9 | CASSLTSGSQEQYF
TRBJ2-3 | . | TRBV5-3 | CARSLGLAFSTDTQYF
TRBJ2-1 | TRBD2 | TRBV6-5 | CASRTSGGQYNEQFF
TRBJ2-5 | TRBD2 | TRBV19 | CATATHDSGGAWETQYF
TRBJ1-6 | TRBD1 | TRBV11-2 | CASSSGQGQIRPLHF
TRBJ1-2 | TRBD1 | TRBV14 | CASRSTRGDRGYGYTF
. | TRBD2 | TRBV28 | CASSSPAGGGKYEQYF
TRBJ2-2 | . | TRBV4-2 | CASSQEWLNTGELFF
TRBJ2-7 | TRBD1 | TRBV18 | CASSAHGPGQGKGEQYF
TRBJ1-5 | . | TRBV7-2 | CASSLSDSSNQPQHF
TRBJ1-1 | . | TRBV7-9 | CASSSRQLRNTEAFF
TRBJ1-4 | . | TRBV30 | CACSPPQGSNEKLFF
TRBJ1-1 | TRBD1 | TRBV7-2 | CASSRQGGTEAFF
TRBJ1-5 | TRBD1 | TRBV11-2 | CASSKDRVGNSNQPQHF
TRBJ2-1 | . | TRBV19 | CASSPRRDEQFF